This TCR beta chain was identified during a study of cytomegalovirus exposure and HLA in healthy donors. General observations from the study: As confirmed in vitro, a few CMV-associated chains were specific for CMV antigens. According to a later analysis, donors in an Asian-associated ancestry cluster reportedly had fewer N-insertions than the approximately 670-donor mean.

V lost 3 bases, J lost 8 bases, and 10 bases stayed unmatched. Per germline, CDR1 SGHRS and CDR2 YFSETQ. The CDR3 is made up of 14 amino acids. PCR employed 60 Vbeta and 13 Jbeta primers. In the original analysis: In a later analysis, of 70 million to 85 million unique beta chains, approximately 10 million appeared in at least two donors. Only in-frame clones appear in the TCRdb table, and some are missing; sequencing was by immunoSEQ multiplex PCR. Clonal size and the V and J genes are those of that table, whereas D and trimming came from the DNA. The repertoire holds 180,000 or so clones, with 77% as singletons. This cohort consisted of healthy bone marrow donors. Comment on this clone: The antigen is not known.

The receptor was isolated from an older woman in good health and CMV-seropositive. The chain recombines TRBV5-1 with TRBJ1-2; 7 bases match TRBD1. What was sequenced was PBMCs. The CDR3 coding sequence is TGCGCCAGCAGCTCTCAAGGGGGCCCACTGGGCTACACCTTC. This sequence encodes CASSSQGGPLGYTF.